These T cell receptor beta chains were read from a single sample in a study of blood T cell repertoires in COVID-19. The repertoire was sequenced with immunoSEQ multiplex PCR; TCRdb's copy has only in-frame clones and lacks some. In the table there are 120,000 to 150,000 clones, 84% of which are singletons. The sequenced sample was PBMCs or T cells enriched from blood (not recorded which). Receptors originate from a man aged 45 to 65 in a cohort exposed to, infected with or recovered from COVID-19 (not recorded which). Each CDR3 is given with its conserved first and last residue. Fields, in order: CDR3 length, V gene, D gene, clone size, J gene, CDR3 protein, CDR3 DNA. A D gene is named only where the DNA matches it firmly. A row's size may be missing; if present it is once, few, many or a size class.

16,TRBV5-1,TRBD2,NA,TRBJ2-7,CASSLYPAGESYEQYF,TGCGCCAGCAGCTTGTATCCAGCGGGGGAATCCTACGAGCAGTACTTC
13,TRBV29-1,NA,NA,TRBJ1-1,CSVTGSVNTEAFF,TGCAGCGTAACAGGGTCTGTGAACACTGAAGCTTTCTTT
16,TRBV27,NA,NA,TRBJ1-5,CASSLFGGKSNQPQHF,TGTGCCAGCAGTTTATTCGGCGGCAAGAGCAATCAGCCCCAGCATTTT
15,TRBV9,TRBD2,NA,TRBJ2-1,CASSVGAGGNYEQFF,TGTGCCAGCAGCGTAGGGGCGGGAGGGAACTATGAGCAGTTCTTC
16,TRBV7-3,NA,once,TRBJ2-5,CASSLTESPRIETQYF,TGTGCCAGCAGCTTAACGGAGAGCCCTAGGATCGAGACCCAGTACTTC
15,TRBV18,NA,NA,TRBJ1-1,CASSPGREMNTEAFF,TGTGCCAGCTCACCGGGACGGGAGATGAACACTGAAGCTTTCTTT
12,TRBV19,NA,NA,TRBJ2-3,CASSPRTDTQYF,TGTGCCAGTAGTCCGCGAACAGATACGCAGTATTTT
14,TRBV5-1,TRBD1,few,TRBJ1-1,CASAPGTGNTEAFF,TGCGCCAGCGCTCCAGGGACAGGGAACACTGAAGCTTTCTTT
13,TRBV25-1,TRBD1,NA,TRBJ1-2,CASSPGGSYGYTF,TGTGCCAGCAGCCCAGGGGGCAGCTATGGCTACACCTTC
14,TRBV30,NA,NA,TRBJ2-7,CAWSVLSPGGEQYF,TGTGCCTGGAGTGTGCTAAGCCCCGGGGGCGAGCAGTACTTC
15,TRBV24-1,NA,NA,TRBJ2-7,CATSDLARASYEQYF,TGTGCCACCAGTGATTTGGCCAGGGCGTCCTACGAGCAGTACTTC
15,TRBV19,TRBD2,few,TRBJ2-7,CASSMSVAGFGEQYF,TGTGCCAGTAGTATGAGTGTAGCGGGATTCGGCGAGCAGTACTTC
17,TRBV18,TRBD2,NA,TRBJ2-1,CASSPGIGGRGYNEQFF,TGTGCCAGCTCACCCGGTATCGGCGGGAGGGGTTACAATGAGCAGTTCTTC
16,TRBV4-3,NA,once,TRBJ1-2,CASSLTATGGNYGYTF,TGCGCCAGCAGCCTTACCGCGACAGGTGGAAACTATGGCTACACCTTC